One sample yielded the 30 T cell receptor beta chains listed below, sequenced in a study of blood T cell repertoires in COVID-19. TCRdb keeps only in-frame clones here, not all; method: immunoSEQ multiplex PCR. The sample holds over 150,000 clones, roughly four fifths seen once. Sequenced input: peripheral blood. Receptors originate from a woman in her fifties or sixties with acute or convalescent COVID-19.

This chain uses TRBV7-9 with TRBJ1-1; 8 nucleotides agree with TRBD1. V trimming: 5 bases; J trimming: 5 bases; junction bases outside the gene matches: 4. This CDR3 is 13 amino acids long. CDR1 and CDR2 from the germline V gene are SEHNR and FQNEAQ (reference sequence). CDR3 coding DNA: TGTGCCAGCAGCACCAGGGGGCAGACTGAAGCTTTCTTT. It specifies CASSTRGQTEAFF.

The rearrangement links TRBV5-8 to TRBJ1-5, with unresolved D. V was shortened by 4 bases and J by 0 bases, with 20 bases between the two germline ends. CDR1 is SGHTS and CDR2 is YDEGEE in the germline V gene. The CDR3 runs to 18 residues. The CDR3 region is CASSNRELGIGSNQPQHF. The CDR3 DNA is TGTGCCAGCAGCAACCGGGAGTTGGGTATTGGTAGCAATCAGCCCCAGCATTTT.

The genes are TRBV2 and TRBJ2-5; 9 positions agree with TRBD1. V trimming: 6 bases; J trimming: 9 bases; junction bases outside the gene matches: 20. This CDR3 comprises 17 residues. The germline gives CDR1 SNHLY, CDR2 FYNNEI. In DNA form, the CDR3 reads TGTGCCAGCAGCGCGGGACAGGGACGGGAGCTCGGAGGGGCCCAGTACTTC. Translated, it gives CASSAGQGRELGGAQYF.

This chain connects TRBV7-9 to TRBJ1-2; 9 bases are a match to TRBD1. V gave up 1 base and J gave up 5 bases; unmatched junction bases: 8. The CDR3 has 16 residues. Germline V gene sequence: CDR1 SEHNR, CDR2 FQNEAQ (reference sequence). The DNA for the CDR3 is TGTGCCAGCAGCTTAGTTGGTACAGGGGGCCAGTATGGCTACACCTTC. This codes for CASSLVGTGGQYGYTF.

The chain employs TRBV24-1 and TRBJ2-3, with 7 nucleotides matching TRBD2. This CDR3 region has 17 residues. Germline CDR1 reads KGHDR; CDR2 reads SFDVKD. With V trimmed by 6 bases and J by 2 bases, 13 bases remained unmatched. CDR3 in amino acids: CATSSGDRNMNTDTQYF. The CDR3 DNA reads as TGTGCCACCAGTAGCGGGGATCGAAACATGAACACAGATACGCAGTATTTT.

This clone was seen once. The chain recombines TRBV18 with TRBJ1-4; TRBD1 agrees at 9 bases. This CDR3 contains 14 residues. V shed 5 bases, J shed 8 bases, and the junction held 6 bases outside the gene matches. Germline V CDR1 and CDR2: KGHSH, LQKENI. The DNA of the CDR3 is TGTGCCAGCTCATCGGGACAGGGAGGGGAAAAACTGTTTTTT. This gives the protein CASSSGQGGEKLFF.

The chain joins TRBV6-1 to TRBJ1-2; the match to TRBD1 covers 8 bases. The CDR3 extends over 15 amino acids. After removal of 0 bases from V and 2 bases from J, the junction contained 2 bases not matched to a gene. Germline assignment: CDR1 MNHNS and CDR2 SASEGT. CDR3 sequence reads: CASSEARQGNYGYTF. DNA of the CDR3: TGTGCCAGCAGTGAAGCGAGACAGGGGAACTATGGCTACACCTTC.

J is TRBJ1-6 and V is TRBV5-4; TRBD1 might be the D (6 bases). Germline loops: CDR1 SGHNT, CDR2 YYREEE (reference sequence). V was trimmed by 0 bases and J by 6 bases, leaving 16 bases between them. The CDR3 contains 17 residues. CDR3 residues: CASSLEAPQGTNSPLHF. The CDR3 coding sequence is TGTGCCAGCAGCTTGGAGGCCCCCCAGGGGACTAATTCACCCCTCCACTTT.

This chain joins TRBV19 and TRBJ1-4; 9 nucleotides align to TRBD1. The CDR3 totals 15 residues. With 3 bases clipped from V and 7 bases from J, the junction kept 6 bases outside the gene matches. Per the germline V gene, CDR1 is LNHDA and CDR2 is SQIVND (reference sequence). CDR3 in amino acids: CASSITGGYVEKLFF. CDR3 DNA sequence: TGTGCCAGTAGTATTACAGGGGGCTATGTTGAAAAACTGTTTTTT.

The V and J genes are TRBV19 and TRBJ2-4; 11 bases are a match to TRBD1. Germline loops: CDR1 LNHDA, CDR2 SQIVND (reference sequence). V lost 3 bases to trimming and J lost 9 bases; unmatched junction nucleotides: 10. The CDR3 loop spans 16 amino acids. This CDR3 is CASSMTGQGVWGIQYF. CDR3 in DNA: TGTGCCAGTAGTATGACGGGACAGGGGGTTTGGGGCATTCAGTACTTC.

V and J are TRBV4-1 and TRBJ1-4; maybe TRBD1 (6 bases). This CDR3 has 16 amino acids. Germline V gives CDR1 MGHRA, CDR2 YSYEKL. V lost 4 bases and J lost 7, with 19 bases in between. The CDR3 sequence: CASSPKTGGLGEKLFF. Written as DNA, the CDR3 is TGCGCCAGCAGCCCCAAGACTGGGGGCCTGGGTGAAAAACTGTTTTTT.

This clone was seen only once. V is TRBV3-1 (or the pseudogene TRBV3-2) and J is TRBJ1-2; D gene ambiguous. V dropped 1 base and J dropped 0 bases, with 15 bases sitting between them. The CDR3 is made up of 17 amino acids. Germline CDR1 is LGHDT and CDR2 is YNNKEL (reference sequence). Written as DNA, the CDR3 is TGTGCCAGCAGCCAAGGAATTGGAATTGGGCCTAACTATGGCTACACCTTC. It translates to CASSQGIGIGPNYGYTF.

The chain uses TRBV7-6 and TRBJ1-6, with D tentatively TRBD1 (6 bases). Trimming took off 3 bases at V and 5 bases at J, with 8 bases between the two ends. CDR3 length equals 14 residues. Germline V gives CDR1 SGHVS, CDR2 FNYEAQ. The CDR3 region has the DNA TGTGCCAGCAGCTTGGGGGCCAATAATTCACCCCTCCACTTT. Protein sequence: CASSLGANNSPLHF. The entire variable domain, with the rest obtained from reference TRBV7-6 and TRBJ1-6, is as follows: GAGVSQSPRYKVTKRGQDVALRCDPISGHVSLYWYRQALGQGPEFLTYFNYEAQQDKSGLPNDRFSAERPEGSISTLTIQRTEQRDSAMYRCASSLGANNSPLHFGNGTRLTVT.

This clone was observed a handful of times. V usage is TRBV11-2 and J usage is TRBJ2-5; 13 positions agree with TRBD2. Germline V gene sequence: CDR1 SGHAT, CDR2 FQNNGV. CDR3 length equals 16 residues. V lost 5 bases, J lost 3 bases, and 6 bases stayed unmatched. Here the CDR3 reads CASSPRLAGGKETQYF. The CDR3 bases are TGTGCCAGCAGCCCCCGACTAGCGGGGGGAAAAGAGACCCAGTACTTC.

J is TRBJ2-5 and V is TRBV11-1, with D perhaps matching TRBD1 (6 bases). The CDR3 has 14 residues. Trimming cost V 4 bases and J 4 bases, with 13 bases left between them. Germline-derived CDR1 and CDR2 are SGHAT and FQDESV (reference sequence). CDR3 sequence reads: CASSSDRRVETQYF. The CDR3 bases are TGTGCCAGCAGCTCGGACAGAAGAGTAGAGACCCAGTACTTC.

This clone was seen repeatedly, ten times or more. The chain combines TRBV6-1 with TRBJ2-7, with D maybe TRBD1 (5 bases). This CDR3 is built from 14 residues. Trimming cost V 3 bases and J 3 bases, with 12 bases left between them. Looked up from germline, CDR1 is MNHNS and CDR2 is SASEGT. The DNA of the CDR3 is TGTGCCAGCAGTGAGGTCACAGGCTACTACGAGCAGTACGTC. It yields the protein CASSEVTGYYEQYV.

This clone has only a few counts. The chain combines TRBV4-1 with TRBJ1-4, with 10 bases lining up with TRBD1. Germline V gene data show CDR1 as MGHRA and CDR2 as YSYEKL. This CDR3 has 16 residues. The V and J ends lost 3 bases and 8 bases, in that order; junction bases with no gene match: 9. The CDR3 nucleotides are TGCGCCAGCAGCCAGGGGCCGGGACAGGGGCGGGAAAAACTGTTTTTT. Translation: CASSQGPGQGREKLFF.

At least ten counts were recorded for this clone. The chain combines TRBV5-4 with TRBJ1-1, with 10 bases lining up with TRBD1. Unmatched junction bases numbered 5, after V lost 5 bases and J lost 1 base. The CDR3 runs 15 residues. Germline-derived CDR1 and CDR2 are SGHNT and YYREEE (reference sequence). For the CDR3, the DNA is TGTGCCAGCAGGAGACAGGGGGCCGGGAACACTGAAGCTTTCTTT. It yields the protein CASRRQGAGNTEAFF. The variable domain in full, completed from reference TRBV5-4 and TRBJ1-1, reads ETGVTQSPTHLIKTRGQQVTLRCSSQSGHNTVSWYQQALGQGPQFIFQYYREEENGRGNFPPRFSGLQFPNYSSELNVNALELDDSALYLCASRRQGAGNTEAFFGQGTRLTVV.

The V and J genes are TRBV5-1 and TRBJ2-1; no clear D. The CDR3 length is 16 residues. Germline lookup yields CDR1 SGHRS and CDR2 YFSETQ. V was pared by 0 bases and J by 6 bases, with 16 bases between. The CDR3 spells CASSLAGVGRTNEQFF. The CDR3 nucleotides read TGCGCCAGCAGCTTGGCCGGAGTTGGTAGAACCAATGAGCAGTTCTTC.

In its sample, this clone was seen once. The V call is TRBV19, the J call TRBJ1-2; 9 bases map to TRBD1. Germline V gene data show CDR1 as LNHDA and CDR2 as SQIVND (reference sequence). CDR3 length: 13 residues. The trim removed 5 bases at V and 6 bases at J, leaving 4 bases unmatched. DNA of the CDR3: TGTGCCAGTAGTCCAACAGGGGGCGATGGCTACACCTTC. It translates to CASSPTGGDGYTF.

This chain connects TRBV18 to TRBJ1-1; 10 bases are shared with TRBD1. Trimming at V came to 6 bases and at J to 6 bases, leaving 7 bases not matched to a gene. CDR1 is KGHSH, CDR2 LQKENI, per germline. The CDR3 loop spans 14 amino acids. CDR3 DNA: TGTGCCAGCTCTCCGACAGGGGGCAGTTCTGAAGCTTTCTTT. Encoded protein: CASSPTGGSSEAFF.

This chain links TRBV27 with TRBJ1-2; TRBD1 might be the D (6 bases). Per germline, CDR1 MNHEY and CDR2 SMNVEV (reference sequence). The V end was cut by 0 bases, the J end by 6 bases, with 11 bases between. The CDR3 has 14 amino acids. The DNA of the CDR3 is TGTGCCAGCAGTTTATCAAGGGGGAGCAATGGCTACACCTTC. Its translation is CASSLSRGSNGYTF.

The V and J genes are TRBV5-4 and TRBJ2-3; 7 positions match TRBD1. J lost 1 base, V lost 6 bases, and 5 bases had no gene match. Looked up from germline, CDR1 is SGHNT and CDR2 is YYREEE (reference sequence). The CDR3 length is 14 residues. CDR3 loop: CASTRGLGTDTQYF. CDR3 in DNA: TGTGCCAGCACGAGGGGGCTGGGCACAGATACGCAGTATTTT.

In DNA, the CDR3 is TGCGCCAGCAGCCAAGGGGACAGAACTAATGAAAAACTGTTTTTT. This gives the protein CASSQGDRTNEKLFF. The rearrangement uses TRBV4-1 and TRBJ1-4, with TRBD1 identical over 7 bases. The CDR3 is 15 residues long. Germline CDR1 MGHRA, CDR2 YSYEKL. With 1 base clipped from V and 1 base from J, the junction kept 0 bases outside the gene matches.

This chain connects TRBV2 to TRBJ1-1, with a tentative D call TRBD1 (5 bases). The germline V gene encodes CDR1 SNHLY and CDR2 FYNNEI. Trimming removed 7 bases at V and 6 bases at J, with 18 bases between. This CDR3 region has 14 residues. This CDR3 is CASTLRDSQAEAFF. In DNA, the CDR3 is TGTGCCAGCACCCTTCGGGACTCTCAAGCTGAAGCTTTCTTT.

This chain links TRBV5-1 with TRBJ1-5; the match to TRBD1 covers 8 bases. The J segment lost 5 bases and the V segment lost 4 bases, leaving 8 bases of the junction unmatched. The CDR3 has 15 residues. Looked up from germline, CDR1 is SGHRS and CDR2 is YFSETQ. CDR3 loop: CASSLGQGSHQPQHF. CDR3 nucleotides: TGCGCCAGCAGCCTAGGACAGGGCTCGCATCAGCCCCAGCATTTT.

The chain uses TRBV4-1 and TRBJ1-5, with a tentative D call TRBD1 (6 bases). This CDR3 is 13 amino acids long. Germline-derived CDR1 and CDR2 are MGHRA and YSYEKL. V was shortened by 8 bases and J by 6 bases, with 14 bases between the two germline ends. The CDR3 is CASGRGAGQPQHF. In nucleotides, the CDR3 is TGCGCCAGCGGGCGGGGGGCTGGTCAGCCCCAGCATTTT.

The CDR3 spells CASTPTGRLASHTVDTQYF. The CDR3 nucleotides read TGTGCCAGTACCCCTACAGGAAGGTTAGCCAGTCACACGGTAGATACGCAGTATTTT. The chain couples TRBV19 to TRBJ2-3; maybe TRBD1 (5 bases). The V end lost 7 bases, the J end lost 5 bases, and 31 bases lay between the germline ends. The CDR3 consists of 19 residues. CDR1 is LNHDA, CDR2 SQIVND, per germline (reference sequence).

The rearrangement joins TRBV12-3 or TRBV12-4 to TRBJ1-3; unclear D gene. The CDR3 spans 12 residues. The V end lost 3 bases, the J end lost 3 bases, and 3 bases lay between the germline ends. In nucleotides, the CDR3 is TGTGCCAGCAGTTTCGGTGGAAACACCATATATTTT. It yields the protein CASSFGGNTIYF.

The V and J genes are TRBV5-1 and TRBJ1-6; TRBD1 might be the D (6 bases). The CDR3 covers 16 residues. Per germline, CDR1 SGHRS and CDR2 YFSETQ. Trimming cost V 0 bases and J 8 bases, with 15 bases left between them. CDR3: CASSLAPNREYSPLHF. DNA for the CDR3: TGCGCCAGCAGCTTGGCCCCTAACAGGGAATATTCACCCCTCCACTTT. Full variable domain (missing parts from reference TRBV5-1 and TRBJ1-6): KAGVTQTPRYLIKTRGQQVTLSCSPISGHRSVSWYQQTPGQGLQFLFEYFSETQRNKGNFPGRFSGRQFSNSRSEMNVSTLELGDSALYLCASSLAPNREYSPLHFGNGTRLTVT.